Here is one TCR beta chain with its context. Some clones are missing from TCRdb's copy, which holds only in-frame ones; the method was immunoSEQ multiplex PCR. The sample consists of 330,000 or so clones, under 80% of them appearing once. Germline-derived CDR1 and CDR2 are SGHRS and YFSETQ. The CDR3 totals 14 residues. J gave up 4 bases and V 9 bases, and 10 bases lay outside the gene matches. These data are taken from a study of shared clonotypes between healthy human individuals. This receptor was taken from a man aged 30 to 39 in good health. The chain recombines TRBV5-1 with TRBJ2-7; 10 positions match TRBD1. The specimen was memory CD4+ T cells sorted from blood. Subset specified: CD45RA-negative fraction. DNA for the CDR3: TGCGCCACCGGGACAGGGGACATCGGTTACGAGCAGTACTTC. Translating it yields CATGTGDIGYEQYF.